These 9 T cell receptor beta chains share one sample of origin, sequenced in a study of blood T cell repertoires in COVID-19. Clones were sequenced by immunoSEQ multiplex PCR, and TCRdb holds only the in-frame ones, with some missing. The sample lists hundreds of thousands of clones, 75% to 90% occurring once. Sample: peripheral blood. The source of these receptors is a woman aged 18-29 years with acute or convalescent COVID-19.

With regard to this clone: This same CDR3 is encoded by further DNA sequences in the sample. The chain joins TRBV6-5 to TRBJ2-2; weak D call: TRBD2 (5 bases). Germline values: CDR1 MNHEY, CDR2 SVGAGI. V shed 4 bases and J shed 5 bases, with 8 bases lying between them. The CDR3 runs to 13 residues. CDR3 nucleotide sequence: TGTGCCAGCAGTTCCCCGGGAACCGGGGAGCTGTTTTTT. This gives the protein CASSSPGTGELFF.

The chain combines TRBV9 with TRBJ2-7; D may be TRBD1 (6 bases). Trimming left V 0 bases short and J 2 bases short, with 9 bases between. Per germline, CDR1 SGDLS and CDR2 YYNGEE. This CDR3 is built from 14 residues. The CDR3 loop reads CASSVVDSPYEQYF. CDR3 nucleotides: TGTGCCAGCAGCGTAGTGGACAGCCCCTACGAGCAGTACTTC.

V is TRBV4-1 and J is TRBJ1-1; D ambiguous. Germline lookup yields CDR1 MGHRA and CDR2 YSYEKL. The CDR3 has 15 amino acids. V was shortened by 0 bases and J by 2 bases, with 10 bases between the two germline ends. CDR3: CASSQDGFRNTEAFF. CDR3 sequence (DNA): TGCGCCAGCAGCCAAGATGGTTTCAGAAACACTGAAGCTTTCTTT.

V and J are TRBV12-3 or TRBV12-4 and TRBJ2-1; D not resolved. CDR3 size: 13 residues. Trimming stripped 6 bases from V and 5 bases from J, with 11 bases between. As DNA, the CDR3 is TGTGCCAGCAGAAACGGAGCTAACAATGAGCAGTTCTTC. Amino acids: CASRNGANNEQFF.

The V and J genes are TRBV19 and TRBJ2-7; 9 bases are a match to TRBD1. The junction had 9 bases not matched to a gene; V was cut back by 10 bases and J by 5 bases. This CDR3 is 13 amino acids long. Germline V gene data show CDR1 as LNHDA and CDR2 as SQIVND (reference sequence). The DNA for the CDR3 is TGTGCCACCGGGGACAGGGAACGAGACGAGCAGTACTTC. It translates to CATGDRERDEQYF.

The V call is TRBV29-1, the J call TRBJ2-3; D may be TRBD1 or TRBD2 (6 bases each). Trimming stripped 7 bases from V and 2 bases from J, with 16 bases between. CDR3 size: 14 residues. Germline CDR1 SQVTM, CDR2 ANQGSEA. CDR3 loop: CSGGAGYPTDTQYF. DNA of the CDR3: TGCAGCGGGGGGGCGGGCTACCCCACAGATACGCAGTATTTT.

This chain joins TRBV12-3 or TRBV12-4 and TRBJ1-2, with D maybe TRBD1 (5 bases). The CDR3 runs 13 residues. Trimming removed 5 bases at V and 1 base at J, with 8 bases between. The CDR3 loop reads CASSQTDNYGYTF. In DNA form, the CDR3 reads TGTGCCAGCAGTCAGACAGATAACTATGGCTACACCTTC.

The V call is TRBV5-4, the J call TRBJ1-2; no reliable D call. Germline V gives CDR1 SGHNT, CDR2 YYREEE (reference sequence). This CDR3 has 13 residues. The V end was cut by 2 bases, the J end by 4 bases, with 9 bases between. CDR3: CASSFGGPYGYTF. The CDR3 nucleotides read TGTGCCAGCAGCTTCGGTGGTCCCTATGGCTACACCTTC.

V is TRBV6-6 and J is TRBJ2-7, with unresolved D. There are 15 residues in the CDR3. CDR1 is MNHNY and CDR2 is SVGAGI in the germline V gene (reference sequence). Trimming took 5 bases from V and 0 from J, leaving 14 bases between them. For the CDR3, the DNA is TGTGCCAGCAGTAACAACATGACACCCTCCTACGAGCAGTACTTC. This encodes CASSNNMTPSYEQYF.